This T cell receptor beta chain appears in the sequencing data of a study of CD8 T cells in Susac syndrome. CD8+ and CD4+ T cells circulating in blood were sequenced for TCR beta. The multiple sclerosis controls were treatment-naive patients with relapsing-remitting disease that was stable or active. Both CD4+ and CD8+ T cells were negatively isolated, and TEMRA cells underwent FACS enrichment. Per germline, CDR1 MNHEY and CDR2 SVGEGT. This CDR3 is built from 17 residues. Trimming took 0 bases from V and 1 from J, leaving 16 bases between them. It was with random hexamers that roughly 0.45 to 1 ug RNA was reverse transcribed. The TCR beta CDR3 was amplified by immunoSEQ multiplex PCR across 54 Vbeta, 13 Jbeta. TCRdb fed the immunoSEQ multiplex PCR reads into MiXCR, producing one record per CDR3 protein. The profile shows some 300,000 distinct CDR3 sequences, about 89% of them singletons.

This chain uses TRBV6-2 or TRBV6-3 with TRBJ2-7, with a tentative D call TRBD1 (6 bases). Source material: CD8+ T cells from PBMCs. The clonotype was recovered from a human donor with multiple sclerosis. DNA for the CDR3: TGTGCCAGCAGTTACTCGATGCCCGACACAGGGTCCTACGAGCAGTACTTC. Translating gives CASSYSMPDTGSYEQYF.